The entry below gives a single T cell receptor beta chain sequence along with its context. Antigen specificity is unknown. This sample is drawn from a study of T cells in Graves' hyperthyroidism and ophthalmopathy. The investigators amplified TCR beta CDR3 regions from RNA transcripts. First-round RT-PCR targeting the TCR CDR3 was performed with the HTBI primer set. TCRdb re-called the multiplex PCR reads through MiXCR, storing one row per CDR3 protein. The sample has 500,000 to 600,000 distinct CDR3 sequences, about 20% seen once. The germline V and J ends were trimmed by 3 bases and 8 bases, with 16 bases remaining between them. Germline CDR1 reads SQVTM; CDR2 reads ANQGSEA. CDR3 length: 13 amino acids. The study, taken as a whole, reports: The blood repertoire included most of the expanded thyroid clonotypes above 0.001. Ophthalmopathy and stable hyperthyroidism were told apart by a 13 V-J model. Model predictions of ophthalmopathy came a median about 6.3 months before onset.

Exclusion followed for patients with uncontrolled infection, other autoimmune disease, pregnancy or lactation. Sequenced input: blood. This clonotype was sampled from a middle-aged man with Graves' ophthalmopathy. The V call is TRBV29-1, the J call TRBJ1-1, with D possibly being TRBD1 (6 bases). CDR3 residues: CSVEVGRGFEAFF. In DNA, the CDR3 is TGCAGCGTTGAGGTGGGCAGGGGATTCGAAGCTTTCTTT.